These T cell receptor beta chains were read from a single sample in a study of PD-1 blockade in classical Hodgkin lymphoma. The assay was immunoSEQ multiplex PCR, and TCRdb's table has in-frame clones only and misses some. The table has roughly 100,000 clones, approximately 90% seen once. The specimen comprised peripheral blood mononuclear cells (PBMCs), sampled before the fourth cycle of nivolumab. The receptors were sampled from a human donor with classical Hodgkin lymphoma. Each CDR3 is given with its conserved first and last residue. A D gene is named only where the DNA matches it firmly. For some rows the clone size is stated as once, few or many, or as a class when expanded; others skip it.

14	.	.	TRBV7-2	TRBJ2-5	CASSLEGGSETQYF	TGTGCCAGCAGCTTAGAGGGGGGATCAGAGACCCAGTACTTC
16	.	.	TRBV19	TRBJ2-7	CASRLAWGYNSYEQYF	TGTGCCAGTAGGCTGGCCTGGGGGTACAACTCCTACGAGCAGTACTTC
16	.	.	TRBV9	TRBJ2-3	CASSVGAAGSTDTQYF	TGTGCCAGCAGCGTAGGTGCGGCTGGTAGCACAGATACGCAGTATTTT
12	.	.	TRBV6-5	TRBJ2-7	CASRTGTYEQYF	TGTGCCAGCAGAACCGGGACCTACGAGCAGTACTTC
14	.	.	TRBV9	TRBJ1-2	CASSVEGRTYGYTF	TGTGCCAGCAGCGTAGAGGGGCGGACCTATGGCTACACCTTC
13	.	.	TRBV4-1	TRBJ1-5	CASSQEGGQPQHF	TGCGCCAGCAGCCAAGAGGGCGGTCAGCCCCAGCATTTT
14	.	.	TRBV27	TRBJ2-1	CASSLTGRLPPQFF	TGTGCCAGCAGTTTGACGGGCCGGCTACCCCCGCAGTTCTTC
13	.	once	TRBV11-3	TRBJ2-1	CASSPLRENEQFF	TGTGCCAGCAGCCCTTTAAGGGAAAATGAGCAGTTCTTC
17	TRBD2	.	TRBV6-1	TRBJ2-1	CASSEASSGIGGNEQFF	TGTGCCAGCAGTGAAGCAAGTAGCGGGATCGGTGGAAATGAGCAGTTCTTC
15	TRBD1	.	TRBV7-7	TRBJ2-1	CAIPPRTGKGDEQFF	TGTGCCATTCCTCCGAGGACAGGAAAGGGCGATGAGCAGTTCTTC
14	.	.	TRBV11-2	TRBJ2-7	CASSLFAGTYEQYF	TGTGCCAGCAGCTTATTTGCCGGAACCTACGAGCAGTACTTC
15	TRBD1	.	TRBV6-6	TRBJ2-1	CASSYEGQTYNEQFF	TGTGCCAGCAGTTACGAGGGACAGACCTACAATGAGCAGTTCTTC
15	.	.	TRBV5-1	TRBJ2-1	CASKKLGGTYNEQFF	TGCGCCAGCAAAAAGTTGGGGGGTACCTACAATGAGCAGTTCTTC
15	.	.	TRBV13	TRBJ1-1	CASSLEQGWNTEAFF	TGTGCCAGCAGCTTAGAACAGGGATGGAACACTGAAGCTTTCTTT
18	.	.	TRBV30	TRBJ1-6	CAWNPRIGRATYNSPLHF	TGTGCCTGGAACCCCCGTATAGGCCGAGCTACCTATAATTCACCCCTCCACTTT
11	.	.	TRBV7-6	TRBJ2-2	CASSHTGELFF	TGTGCCAGCTCACACACCGGGGAGCTGTTTTTT
14	.	once	TRBV4-2	TRBJ1-5	CASSPRDSNQPQHF	TGTGCCAGCAGCCCCAGGGATAGCAATCAGCCCCAGCATTTT
11	.	.	TRBV20-1	TRBJ2-3	CSAPPIDTQYF	TGCAGTGCCCCCCCCATTGATACGCAGTATTTT
15	.	.	TRBV5-8	TRBJ2-2	CASSLAGGYTGELFF	TGTGCCAGCAGCTTGGCCGGAGGATACACCGGGGAGCTGTTTTTT
15	.	.	TRBV25-1	TRBJ1-4	CASSDRRVRDEKLFF	TGTGCCAGCAGTGACCGCCGGGTTCGGGATGAAAAACTGTTTTTT
16	TRBD1	.	TRBV7-2	TRBJ1-5	CASSLGRGRSNQPQHF	TGTGCCAGCAGCTTAGGTAGGGGGCGCAGCAATCAGCCCCAGCATTTT
13	.	.	TRBV5-1	TRBJ2-3	CASSLGLTDTQYF	TGCGCCAGCAGCTTGGGGCTCACAGATACGCAGTATTTT
16	TRBD1	few	TRBV9	TRBJ1-3	CASSVGGQGRMNTIYF	TGTGCCAGCAGCGTAGGGGGACAGGGTCGGATGAACACCATATATTTT
13	.	.	TRBV27	TRBJ1-2	CASSRTDYYGYTF	TGTGCCAGCAGCAGGACTGACTACTATGGCTACACCTTC
13	.	.	TRBV5-4	TRBJ2-7	CASSLTGGYEQYF	TGTGCCAGCAGCTTGACTGGGGGTTACGAGCAGTACTTC
13	.	.	TRBV5-1	TRBJ2-1	CASSLVGQGTLFF	.